This entry lists 20 T cell receptor beta chains sequenced from one sample in a study of T-cell reconstitution after alpha-beta-depleted transplantation in children (dated by TCRdb to about 2016). The library was made by PCR. The sample was run on an Illumina HiSeq 2500. Molecular barcoding was employed in the preparation of TCR libraries, with unique molecular identifiers being used to normalize TCRbeta repertoire quantification. TCRdb trimmed public reads at Q25 via fastp, called clones via MiXCR and kept in-frame beta chains. Every entry covers one CDR3 protein and lists the most common genes and DNA from its rows. The sample includes some 550,000 distinct CDR3 sequences, with about 21% observed a single time. Together, the top ten hold approximately 14% of the sample. The sample's treatment or condition label is to be understood as: allogeneic hematopoietic cell transplantation with graft depleted of TCRalphabeta T cells and CD19 B cells.

The source material was PBMCs, mostly from graft donor cells, sampled 360 days after TCRalphabeta/CD19-depleted stem cell transplant. The receptors shown here come from a boy under two years old who had a stem cell transplant for acute myeloid leukemia, so the T cells may come from the graft donor.

The CDR3, as DNA: TGCGCCAGCAGCCCTCGATCTCTTCGCATAGGGGACGAAGTCGCCGGGGAGCTGTTTTTT. It encodes CASSPRSLRIGDEVAGELFF. The chain carries TRBV4-1 and TRBJ2-2; D is perhaps TRBD1 or TRBD2 (5 bases each). The CDR3 is 20 amino acids. The ends were cut back, 4 bases at V and 6 bases at J, with 30 bases in the middle. CDR1 is MGHRA and CDR2 is YSYEKL in the germline V gene.

The gene calls are TRBV15 and TRBJ2-3; D not certain. Trimming took 0 bases from V and 4 from J, leaving 14 bases between them. This CDR3 is built from 16 residues. Germline CDR1 and CDR2: LNHNV and YYDKDF (reference sequence). The CDR3 protein is CATSRDGAPFADTQYF. CDR3 in DNA: TGTGCCACCAGCAGAGATGGCGCCCCCTTCGCAGATACGCAGTATTTT.

This clonotype was counted a few times. This chain uses TRBV7-2 with TRBJ2-1, with 14 bases identical to TRBD2. V dropped 4 bases and J dropped 10; count of bases not matched to a gene: 6. This CDR3 region has 15 residues. Germline V gives CDR1 SGHTA, CDR2 FQGNSA. The CDR3 coding sequence is TGTGCCAGCAGCTCCGGACTAGCGGGGGGTCACGAGCAGTTCTTC. Translating it yields CASSSGLAGGHEQFF. Looking up the rest from reference TRBV7-2 and TRBJ2-1 gives the full variable domain: GAGVSQSPSNKVTEKGKDVELRCDPISGHTALYWYRQSLGQGLEFLIYFQGNSAPDKSGLPSDRFSAERTGGSVSTLTIQRTQQEDSAVYLCASSSGLAGGHEQFFGPGTRLTVL.

The sample holds many counts of this clonotype. The chain combines TRBV24-1 with TRBJ2-1; 7 nucleotides agree with TRBD2. This CDR3 region has 16 residues. Germline V gives CDR1 KGHDR, CDR2 SFDVKD. With V trimmed by 3 bases and J by 2 bases, 6 bases remained unmatched. The CDR3 region has the DNA TGTGCCACCAGTGATCCGCAGCGGGACCCCTACAATGAGCAGTTCTTC. Its translation is CATSDPQRDPYNEQFF.

Note on this clonotype: A much larger clonotype is one base distant, so this may be a read error. V is TRBV7-9 and J is TRBJ2-7; 9 nucleotides agree with TRBD1. Trimming cost V 5 bases and J 6 bases; bases outside gene matches: 2. This CDR3 has 12 residues. CDR1 is SEHNR, CDR2 FQNEAQ, per germline (reference sequence). The CDR3, as DNA: TGTGCCAGCAGCCCGGGACAGGGCGAGCAGTACGTC. Its translation: CASSPGQGEQYV.

The J gene is TRBJ2-1, the V gene TRBV6-5, with 7 bases fitting TRBD1. Germline loops: CDR1 MNHEY, CDR2 SVGAGI. Germline trimming cut 6 bases from V and 10 bases from J; bases unmatched to any gene: 3. This CDR3 comprises 11 residues. CDR3: CASRIGGEQFF. CDR3 bases: TGTGCCAGCAGGATAGGGGGCGAGCAGTTCTTC.

This clonotype has just a few counts. This sequence joins TRBV20-1 and TRBJ2-3; weak D call: TRBD1 (5 bases). The germline CDR1 and CDR2 sequences are DFQATT and SNEGSKA (reference sequence). Between the trimmed V and J ends, which lost 3 bases and 11 bases, there was a span of 12 bases. The CDR3 has 11 residues. The CDR3 region is CSARTAPEQYF. CDR3 coding DNA: TGCAGTGCTAGGACAGCCCCAGAGCAGTATTTT.

In its sample, this clonotype was seen many times. The chain joins TRBV5-5 to TRBJ2-1, with D tentatively TRBD2 (6 bases). Trimming stripped 0 bases from V and 0 bases from J, with 7 bases between. This CDR3 is built from 15 residues. Germline loops: CDR1 SGHKS, CDR2 YYEKEE (reference sequence). CDR3 loop: CASSLDGSSYNEQFF. The CDR3 DNA follows: TGTGCCAGCAGCTTGGACGGGAGCTCCTACAATGAGCAGTTCTTC.

This clonotype was seen at least ten times. The chain's CDR3 is CSVGGGGNEQFF. DNA for the CDR3: TGCAGCGTAGGGGGGGGCGGGAATGAGCAGTTCTTC. The gene calls are TRBV29-1 and TRBJ2-1; a weak D match, TRBD2 (7 bases). Trimming stripped 6 bases from V and 7 bases from J, with 13 bases between. The CDR3 extends over 12 amino acids. The germline gives CDR1 SQVTM, CDR2 ANQGSEA.

The chain couples TRBV6-5 to TRBJ1-1, with D unclear. Trimming removed 0 bases from V and 2 bases from J, with 10 bases in between. Germline CDR1 and CDR2: MNHEY and SVGAGI. The CDR3 loop spans 15 amino acids. DNA for the CDR3: TGTGCCAGCAGTTACTCCTACAGACCTAACACTGAAGCTTTCTTT. Encoded protein: CASSYSYRPNTEAFF.

In this sample, this clonotype turned up many times. This chain joins TRBV7-8 and TRBJ1-2, with 7 nucleotides matching TRBD1. After removal of 1 base from V and 3 bases from J, the junction contained 8 bases not matched to a gene. The CDR3 has 16 residues. The germline V gene encodes CDR1 SGHVS and CDR2 FQNEAQ. In DNA form, the CDR3 reads TGTGCCAGCAGCTTAGAGGGGGACAGAAGCTACTATGGCTACACCTTC. Protein: CASSLEGDRSYYGYTF.

This clonotype was seen ten or more times. The chain has TRBV20-1 and TRBJ2-5; TRBD2 might be the D (6 bases). The CDR3 is 14 amino acids. The germline CDR1 and CDR2 sequences are DFQATT and SNEGSKA (reference sequence). V was trimmed by 3 bases and J by 2 bases, leaving 13 bases between them. CDR3 DNA sequence: TGCAGTGCTAGTCTTGCCGGAGGGCAAGAGACCCAGTACTTC. Its translation is CSASLAGGQETQYF.

This clonotype was seen at least ten times. This rearrangement joins TRBV28 to TRBJ2-5; D perhaps matches TRBD1 (6 bases). The CDR3 consists of 14 residues. V lost 3 bases, J lost 0 bases, and 8 bases lay in between. Per the germline V gene, CDR1 is MDHEN and CDR2 is SYDVKM. DNA of the CDR3: TGTGCCAGCAGTTTTTACAGGGACCAAGAGACCCAGTACTTC. This sequence encodes CASSFYRDQETQYF.

This clonotype occurred many times. Germline and junction disagree at one end, which may indicate a read error. The V and J genes are TRBV4-2 and TRBJ2-3; no definite D call. Looked up from germline, CDR1 is LGHNA and CDR2 is YNFKEQ. This CDR3 spans 15 amino acids. This CDR3 reads CASSQDGVSTDTQYF. The CDR3, as DNA: TGCGCCAGCAGCCAAGATGGGGTTAGCACAGATACGCAGTATTTT.

This clonotype has a handful of counts. This chain links TRBV20-1 with TRBJ1-5; the D gene is possibly TRBD1 (5 bases). Trimming took off 6 bases at V and 7 bases at J, with 19 bases between the two ends. This CDR3 is 14 amino acids long. Per the germline V gene, CDR1 is DFQATT and CDR2 is SNEGSKA (reference sequence). The CDR3, as DNA: TGCAGTGCCCAGAGGGTCGGGGGGGACCAGCCCCAGCATTTT. Protein product: CSAQRVGGDQPQHF.

The chain combines TRBV6-1 with TRBJ2-7, with D tentatively TRBD1 or TRBD2 (5 bases each). The V gene lost 0 bases and the J gene lost 3 bases, with 12 bases spanning the gap. Per the germline V gene, CDR1 is MNHNS and CDR2 is SASEGT. The CDR3 has 15 amino acids. In nucleotides, the CDR3 is TGTGCCAGCAGTGAAGCGCCGGGACGGGACTACGAGCAGTACTTC. This sequence encodes CASSEAPGRDYEQYF.

In this sample, this clonotype turned up many times. The chain uses TRBV4-3 and TRBJ2-5; D is ambiguous. Germline values: CDR1 LGHNA, CDR2 YSLEER. The ends were cut back, 0 bases at V and 5 bases at J, with 10 bases in the middle. The CDR3 runs to 14 residues. CDR3 amino acids: CASSQDVTTETQYF. The CDR3 DNA sequence: TGCGCCAGCAGCCAAGATGTCACGACTGAGACCCAGTACTTC.

The chain links TRBV10-3 to TRBJ1-4; no clear D. CDR3 length equals 14 residues. V gave up 4 bases and J gave up 10 bases, with 16 bases separating them. The germline CDR1 and CDR2 sequences are ENHRY and SYGVKD. The CDR3 DNA reads TGTGCCATCAGTGCGGGAGGGAAGGCGAGAAAACTGTTTTTT. Protein sequence: CAISAGGKARKLFF.

The chain employs TRBV12-3 or TRBV12-4 and TRBJ2-7; D perhaps matches TRBD2 (5 bases). The CDR3 contains 12 residues. V lost 4 bases, J lost 6 bases, and 10 bases lay in between. The CDR3 loop is CASSYGGLEQYV. The CDR3 nucleotides are TGTGCCAGCAGTTACGGAGGTCTCGAGCAGTACGTC.

This clonotype came up a few times. The chain couples TRBV5-4 to TRBJ2-1; TRBD2 might be the D (6 bases). Per the germline V gene, CDR1 is SGHNT and CDR2 is YYREEE (reference sequence). This CDR3 is built from 14 residues. Trimming shortened V by 5 bases and J by 7 bases, and 16 bases separated the two germline ends. The CDR3, as DNA: TGTGCCAGCAGGTCTGCCCTCGGGAGAAATGAGCAGTTCTTC. Its protein product is CASRSALGRNEQFF.